This is a list of T cell receptor beta chains from one sample in a study of T cells after yellow fever vaccination. TCRdb reprocessed the 5' RACE reads via MiXCR and lists one record per CDR3 protein. The top ten clones hold 14% of a sample with 550,000 or so distinct CDR3 sequences, 15% to 20% of them seen once. Sample: PBMCs, taken 15 days after the yellow fever booster vaccination. The receptors were sampled from a man aged 25 to 40 who received the YFV17D yellow fever vaccine. The CDR3 runs from the conserved cysteine through the conserved F or W. Fields, in order: J gene, V gene, D gene, clone size, CDR3 DNA, CDR3 protein. The D gene is left open where the match is weak. Expanded clones are given a class, and other clones once, few, many or no size at all.

J gene: TRBJ2-5; V gene: TRBV6-5; D gene: TRBD1; clone size: few; CDR3 DNA: TGTGCCAGCAGTTTCCCGGGACAGGGTTTAGAGACCCAGTACTTC; CDR3 protein: CASSFPGQGLETQYF
J gene: TRBJ2-2; V gene: TRBV5-6; D gene: TRBD1; clone size: -; CDR3 DNA: TGTGCCAGCAGTTCCACCGGACAGGGCGCCGGGGAGCTGTTTTTT; CDR3 protein: CASSSTGQGAGELFF
J gene: TRBJ2-5; V gene: TRBV5-1; D gene: TRBD2; clone size: few; CDR3 DNA: TGCGCCAGCAGCTCACTCGGACTAGAAGAGACCCAGTACTTC; CDR3 protein: CASSSLGLEETQYF
J gene: TRBJ2-1; V gene: TRBV10-3; D gene: TRBD2; clone size: few; CDR3 DNA: TGTGCCATCAGTGACAGCGGGACTACCTTAGAAGGGGAGCAGTTCTTC; CDR3 protein: CAISDSGTTLEGEQFF
J gene: TRBJ2-7; V gene: TRBV27; D gene: -; clone size: -; CDR3 DNA: TGTGCCAGCAGCCGACGGGGAATTAGCGAGCAGTACTTC; CDR3 protein: CASSRRGISEQYF
J gene: TRBJ1-2; V gene: TRBV5-1; D gene: TRBD1; clone size: few; CDR3 DNA: TGCGCCAGCAGTCTTCGACAGGGGAATGGCTACACCTTC; CDR3 protein: CASSLRQGNGYTF
J gene: TRBJ2-1; V gene: TRBV7-6; D gene: TRBD2; clone size: few; CDR3 DNA: TGTGCCAGCAGCTTCGGGACTAGCGAGGGCAATGAGCAGTTCTTC; CDR3 protein: CASSFGTSEGNEQFF
J gene: TRBJ2-5; V gene: TRBV4-2; D gene: -; clone size: few; CDR3 DNA: TGTGCCAGCAGCCAAGGGGCTGACCCTGTGGCCCAGTACTTC; CDR3 protein: CASSQGADPVAQYF
J gene: TRBJ2-7; V gene: TRBV4-3; D gene: -; clone size: once; CDR3 DNA: TGCGCCCCCGGCAGCTACGAGCAGTACTTC; CDR3 protein: CAPGSYEQYF
J gene: TRBJ2-1; V gene: TRBV20-1; D gene: TRBD2; clone size: -; CDR3 DNA: TGCAGTGCCCTCAGGCGATCTAGCGGAGTTAATGAGCAGTTCTTC; CDR3 protein: CSALRRSSGVNEQFF
J gene: TRBJ2-7; V gene: TRBV29-1; D gene: TRBD1; clone size: few; CDR3 DNA: TGCAGCGTTAGGGGACAGGGCAACGAGCAGTACTTC; CDR3 protein: CSVRGQGNEQYF
J gene: TRBJ2-1; V gene: TRBV27; D gene: TRBD1; clone size: -; CDR3 DNA: TGTGCCAGCAGTTCGTCGACAGGGGGAGGGTTCTTC; CDR3 protein: CASSSSTGGGFF
J gene: TRBJ2-4; V gene: TRBV5-3; D gene: -; clone size: few; CDR3 DNA: TGTGCCAGAAGCTTCAAAAACATTCAGTACTTC; CDR3 protein: CARSFKNIQYF
J gene: TRBJ2-7; V gene: TRBV20-1; D gene: TRBD2; clone size: few; CDR3 DNA: TGCAGTGCTAGAGGAGGACTAGCGGGAGTCTACGAGCAGTACTTC; CDR3 protein: CSARGGLAGVYEQYF
J gene: TRBJ2-4; V gene: TRBV2; D gene: -; clone size: few; CDR3 DNA: TGTGCCAGCAGTGATTTTGGGCTAGCGAGTCCAGCCAAAAACATTCAGTACTTC; CDR3 protein: CASSDFGLASPAKNIQYF
J gene: TRBJ2-3; V gene: TRBV18; D gene: TRBD2; clone size: few; CDR3 DNA: TGTGCCAGCTCACCCCTTCCTAGCGGGCTCCGTGATACGCAGTATTTT; CDR3 protein: CASSPLPSGLRDTQYF
J gene: TRBJ2-7; V gene: TRBV12-3/TRBV12-4; D gene: TRBD2; clone size: many; CDR3 DNA: TGCGCCAGCAGCTTGGGGACTAGCGGCTACGAGCAGTACTTC; CDR3 protein: CASSLGTSGYEQYF
J gene: TRBJ2-1; V gene: TRBV3-1; D gene: TRBD2; clone size: many; CDR3 DNA: TGTGCCAGCAGCCCCCGGGCTAGCGGGAGTCGTTACAATGAGCAGTTCTTC; CDR3 protein: CASSPRASGSRYNEQFF
J gene: TRBJ2-1; V gene: TRBV5-1; D gene: -; clone size: -; CDR3 DNA: TGCGCCAGCAGCTTGGACGGCAGGGGAAGCGATGAGCAGTTCTTC; CDR3 protein: CASSLDGRGSDEQFF
J gene: TRBJ1-2; V gene: TRBV7-2; D gene: -; clone size: -; CDR3 DNA: TGTGCCAGCAGCTTTAGTACGGCCACCGTTAACTATGGCTACACCTTC; CDR3 protein: CASSFSTATVNYGYTF
J gene: TRBJ2-7; V gene: TRBV7-8; D gene: -; clone size: -; CDR3 DNA: TGTGCCAGCACCCCCCGTTCGCGGCCAAAGTACTCCTACGAGCAGTACTTC; CDR3 protein: CASTPRSRPKYSYEQYF
J gene: TRBJ1-6; V gene: TRBV19; D gene: -; clone size: -; CDR3 DNA: TGTGCCACCTCGACAGACACAAATTCACCCCTCCACTTT; CDR3 protein: CATSTDTNSPLHF
J gene: TRBJ1-4; V gene: TRBV29-1; D gene: -; clone size: -; CDR3 DNA: -; CDR3 protein: CSALVGPGTGVF
J gene: TRBJ2-1; V gene: TRBV5-1; D gene: -; clone size: -; CDR3 DNA: TGCGCCAGCAGCTTGTGGATAACTAACAATGAGCAGTTCTTC; CDR3 protein: CASSLWITNNEQFF
J gene: TRBJ2-6; V gene: TRBV5-1; D gene: TRBD1; clone size: -; CDR3 DNA: TGCGCCAGCAGCTTGGTGTTGACAGGGGCTGCTGGGGCCAACGTCCTGACTTTC; CDR3 protein: CASSLVLTGAAGANVLTF
J gene: TRBJ2-7; V gene: TRBV7-9; D gene: -; clone size: few; CDR3 DNA: TGTGCCAGCAGCCTCCTGAGGGACGAGCAGTACTTC; CDR3 protein: CASSLLRDEQYF
J gene: TRBJ1-1; V gene: TRBV10-3; D gene: TRBD1; clone size: -; CDR3 DNA: TGTGCCACCGGAATGACAGGGGACACTGAAGCTTTCTTT; CDR3 protein: CATGMTGDTEAFF
J gene: TRBJ2-7; V gene: TRBV30; D gene: TRBD2; clone size: -; CDR3 DNA: TGTGCCTGGGCACAGGGACTAGCGGCCGAGCAGTACTTC; CDR3 protein: CAWAQGLAAEQYF
J gene: TRBJ2-5; V gene: TRBV7-9; D gene: TRBD1; clone size: -; CDR3 DNA: TGTGCCAGCAGCTCGGGACAGAACCAAGAGACCCAGTACTTC; CDR3 protein: CASSSGQNQETQYF
J gene: TRBJ1-2; V gene: TRBV30; D gene: TRBD1; clone size: -; CDR3 DNA: TGTGCCTGCCCGGTGCCCGACAGGGGCTATGGCTACACCTTC; CDR3 protein: CACPVPDRGYGYTF
J gene: TRBJ2-1; V gene: TRBV9; D gene: TRBD2; clone size: few; CDR3 DNA: TGTGCCAGCAGCCCTCCAGGTTCCTTCGGGACTACCGACAATGAGCAGTTCTTC; CDR3 protein: CASSPPGSFGTTDNEQFF
J gene: TRBJ1-3; V gene: TRBV11-2; D gene: -; clone size: -; CDR3 DNA: TGTGCCAGCAGCTTAGAATCCGGGTTGGCTGGAAACACCATATATTTT; CDR3 protein: CASSLESGLAGNTIYF
J gene: TRBJ2-1; V gene: TRBV7-2; D gene: -; clone size: -; CDR3 DNA: TGTGCCAGCAGCTTAGCCCTAGTTACCTCCTACAATGAGCAGTTCTTC; CDR3 protein: CASSLALVTSYNEQFF
J gene: TRBJ2-3; V gene: TRBV7-2; D gene: TRBD2; clone size: -; CDR3 DNA: TGTGCCAGCAGCGGGGGACTAGGAGGGAGAGATACGCAGTATTTT; CDR3 protein: CASSGGLGGRDTQYF
J gene: TRBJ2-7; V gene: TRBV27; D gene: TRBD2; clone size: few; CDR3 DNA: TGTGCCAGCAGTTTATCGGGGGGGTCCGCGGGACCGGCCTACGAGCAGTACTTC; CDR3 protein: CASSLSGGSAGPAYEQYF
J gene: TRBJ2-2; V gene: TRBV20-1; D gene: TRBD1; clone size: -; CDR3 DNA: TGCAGTGCTAGAGCCAGGGGGCTAGCAAGTAACACCGGGGAGCTGTTTTTT; CDR3 protein: CSARARGLASNTGELFF
J gene: TRBJ2-2; V gene: TRBV5-6; D gene: -; clone size: few; CDR3 DNA: TGTGCCAGCAGCTTGCCACCACCCGGGGAGCTGTTTTTT; CDR3 protein: CASSLPPPGELFF
J gene: TRBJ2-1; V gene: TRBV7-2; D gene: -; clone size: few; CDR3 DNA: TGTGCCAGCAGCCTCGGGCCTGGAAGAGGGCAGTTCTTC; CDR3 protein: CASSLGPGRGQFF
J gene: TRBJ1-2; V gene: TRBV30; D gene: -; clone size: few; CDR3 DNA: TGTGCCTGGAGTCTTAACAGGGCCTCGCTCTATGGCTACACCTTC; CDR3 protein: CAWSLNRASLYGYTF
J gene: TRBJ2-1; V gene: TRBV5-6; D gene: -; clone size: few; CDR3 DNA: TGTGCCAGCAGCTTGGCCTCTAGCAGAGAGCAGTTCTTC; CDR3 protein: CASSLASSREQFF
J gene: TRBJ2-3; V gene: TRBV20-1; D gene: -; clone size: many; CDR3 DNA: TGCAGTGCCCGGACTCACTCCACAGATACGCAGTATTTT; CDR3 protein: CSARTHSTDTQYF
J gene: TRBJ2-7; V gene: TRBV20-1; D gene: TRBD1; clone size: -; CDR3 DNA: TGCAGTGCCCGGCCCGTTGCGGGCAGGGGGAGCTACGAGCAGTACTTC; CDR3 protein: CSARPVAGRGSYEQYF
J gene: TRBJ1-6; V gene: TRBV7-2; D gene: -; clone size: once; CDR3 DNA: TGTGCCAGCAGCTTATTCGGAGGGTCCTATAATTCACCCCTCCACTTT; CDR3 protein: CASSLFGGSYNSPLHF
J gene: TRBJ2-5; V gene: TRBV29-1; D gene: -; clone size: -; CDR3 DNA: TGCAGCGCGACCCCACGGACAGCGAACCAAGAGACCCAGTACTTC; CDR3 protein: CSATPRTANQETQYF
J gene: TRBJ2-1; V gene: TRBV12-3/TRBV12-4; D gene: TRBD2; clone size: -; CDR3 DNA: TGTGCCAGCAGTTTTGGGGGATCAGGACTAGTTGCCCATGAGCAGTTCTTC; CDR3 protein: CASSFGGSGLVAHEQFF
J gene: TRBJ2-1; V gene: TRBV5-1; D gene: -; clone size: few; CDR3 DNA: TGCGCCAGCAGCTTGGCCGCGGGTGAGGGAACGTTTGAGCAGTTCTTC; CDR3 protein: CASSLAAGEGTFEQFF
J gene: TRBJ2-7; V gene: TRBV4-3; D gene: -; clone size: -; CDR3 DNA: TGCGCCAGCAGCCAAGATCTGGGCCGGCTCGGCGAGCAGTACTTC; CDR3 protein: CASSQDLGRLGEQYF
J gene: TRBJ2-7; V gene: TRBV28; D gene: TRBD2; clone size: -; CDR3 DNA: TGTGCCAGCAGTCCCGGGACTAGCGGAATCCAATTGACCTACGAGCAGTACTTC; CDR3 protein: CASSPGTSGIQLTYEQYF
J gene: TRBJ1-1; V gene: TRBV6-5; D gene: TRBD1; clone size: few; CDR3 DNA: TGTGCCAGCAGTTACCACCAACGACAGGGAATCACTGAAGCTTTCTTT; CDR3 protein: CASSYHQRQGITEAFF
J gene: TRBJ2-5; V gene: TRBV25-1; D gene: -; clone size: few; CDR3 DNA: TGTGCCAGCAGTAAACAGGGACCGGAGACCCAGTACTTC; CDR3 protein: CASSKQGPETQYF
J gene: TRBJ2-7; V gene: TRBV29-1; D gene: TRBD2; clone size: few; CDR3 DNA: TGCAGCGTTGGGGTAGCGGGAGGCCAGGCTAGCGAGCAGTACTTC; CDR3 protein: CSVGVAGGQASEQYF
J gene: TRBJ2-3; V gene: TRBV19; D gene: TRBD2; clone size: -; CDR3 DNA: TGTGCCATATCCAGAGGGCGGGAGGACAGCACAGATACGCAGTATTTT; CDR3 protein: CAISRGREDSTDTQYF
J gene: TRBJ2-7; V gene: TRBV27; D gene: -; clone size: -; CDR3 DNA: TGTGCCAGCAGTAAGGGGGGCGGTGGGTCCTACGAGCAGTACTTC; CDR3 protein: CASSKGGGGSYEQYF
J gene: TRBJ1-5; V gene: TRBV6-5; D gene: -; clone size: -; CDR3 DNA: TGTGCCAGCAGTTACTGGGCAGGGGAATATAGCAATCAGCCCCAGCATTTT; CDR3 protein: CASSYWAGEYSNQPQHF
J gene: TRBJ2-3; V gene: TRBV30; D gene: -; clone size: many; CDR3 DNA: TGTGCCTGGAGTGTAGTGGGGACCCGGACAGATACGCAGTATTTT; CDR3 protein: CAWSVVGTRTDTQYF
J gene: TRBJ2-3; V gene: TRBV18; D gene: -; clone size: -; CDR3 DNA: TGTGCCAGCTCAAGTAGCAGAATCACAGATACGCAGTATTTT; CDR3 protein: CASSSSRITDTQYF